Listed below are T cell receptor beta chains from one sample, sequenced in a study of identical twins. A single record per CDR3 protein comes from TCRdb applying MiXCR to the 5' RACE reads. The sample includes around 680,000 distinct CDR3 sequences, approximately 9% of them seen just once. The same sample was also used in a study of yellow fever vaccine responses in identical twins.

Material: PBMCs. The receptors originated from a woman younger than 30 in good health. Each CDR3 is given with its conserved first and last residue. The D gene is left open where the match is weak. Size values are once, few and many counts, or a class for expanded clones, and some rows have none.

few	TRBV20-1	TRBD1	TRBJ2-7	TGCAGTGCCCGGACGACAGGGGGCAGCCTCTACGAGCAGTACTTC	CSARTTGGSLYEQYF
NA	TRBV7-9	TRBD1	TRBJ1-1	TGTGCCAGCAGCCAAGGGGACAGGGGGCAAACTGAAGCTTTCTTT	CASSQGDRGQTEAFF
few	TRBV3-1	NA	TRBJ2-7	TGTGCCAGCAGCCTTACGGGGGCTGTTTACGAGCAGTACTTC	CASSLTGAVYEQYF
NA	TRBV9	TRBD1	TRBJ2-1	TGTGCCAGCAACACAGGGGGGACCTACAATGAGCAGTTCTTC	CASNTGGTYNEQFF
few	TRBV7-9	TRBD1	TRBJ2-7	TGTGCCAGCAGCTTAGGCCCGGACAGGAAGAACTACGAGCAGTACTTC	CASSLGPDRKNYEQYF
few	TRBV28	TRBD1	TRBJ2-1	TGTGCCAGCAGCCGAAAACAGGGGGCCTCCTTCAATGAGCAGTTCTTC	CASSRKQGASFNEQFF
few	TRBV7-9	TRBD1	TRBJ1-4	TGTGCCAGCAGCTTAGACAGGGGCTACGAAAAACTGTTTTTT	CASSLDRGYEKLFF
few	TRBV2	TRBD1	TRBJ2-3	TGTGCCAGCAGTGAAGGGTCAGGGGGCGAAGCAGATACGCAGTATTTT	CASSEGSGGEADTQYF
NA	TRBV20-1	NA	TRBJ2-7	TGCAGTGCTAGTGGAGGCCACGAGCAGTACTTC	CSASGGHEQYF
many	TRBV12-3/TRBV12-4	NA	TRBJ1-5	TGTGCCAGCAGCCCCGCGGGGGGGAATCAGCCCCAGCATTTT	CASSPAGGNQPQHF
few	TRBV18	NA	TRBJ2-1	TGTGCCAGCTCAGCAATTCTGCGGGCAGACAATGAGCAGTTCTTC	CASSAILRADNEQFF
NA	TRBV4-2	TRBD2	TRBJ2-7	TGTGCCAGCAGCCCCCAGGGTTTAGTAGCGGGAGCTTACGAGCAGTACTTC	CASSPQGLVAGAYEQYF
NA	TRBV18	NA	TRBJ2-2	TGTGCCAGCTCACCACGGGGAAGCGGTGTCGGGGAGCTGTTTTTT	CASSPRGSGVGELFF
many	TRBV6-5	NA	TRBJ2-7	TGTGCCAGCAGTTGGGGTGGTGGCTCCTACGAGCAGTACTTC	CASSWGGGSYEQYF
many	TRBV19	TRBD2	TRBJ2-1	TGTGCCAGTAGTCGAACTAGCGGGGACTACAATGAGCAGTTCTTC	CASSRTSGDYNEQFF
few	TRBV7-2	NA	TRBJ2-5	TGTGCCAGCAGCCAGGATGAGACCCAGTACTTC	CASSQDETQYF
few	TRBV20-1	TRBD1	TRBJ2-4	TGCAGTGCTAGTACCGGGACAGGGGGAACGAACATTCAGTACTTC	CSASTGTGGTNIQYF
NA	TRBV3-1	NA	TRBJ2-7	TGTGCCAGCAACCTTTACGGACCGATCCACGAGCAGTACTTC	CASNLYGPIHEQYF
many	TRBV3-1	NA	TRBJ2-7	TGTGCCAGCAGCCACTCTGGACTATCCTACGAGCAGTACTTC	CASSHSGLSYEQYF
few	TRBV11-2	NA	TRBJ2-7	TGTGCCAGCAGCTCAAACAGTCGTCTCTACGAGCAGTACTTC	CASSSNSRLYEQYF
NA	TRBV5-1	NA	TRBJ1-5	TGCGCCAGCAGCTTGGGGACAGCGAACAATCAGCCCCAGCATTTT	CASSLGTANNQPQHF
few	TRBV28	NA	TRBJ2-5	TGTGCCAGCACTAAGCTTCCCGTAGAGACCCAGTACTTC	CASTKLPVETQYF
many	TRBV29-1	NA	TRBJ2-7	TGCAGCGCTATGTCGGAATTCAACGAGCAGTACTTC	CSAMSEFNEQYF
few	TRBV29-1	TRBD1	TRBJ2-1	TGCAGCGCCTCCGGGACAGCCTCCTACAATGAGCAGTTCTTC	CSASGTASYNEQFF
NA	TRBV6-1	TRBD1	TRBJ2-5	TGTGCCAGCAGGGAGACAGGGGGCCTTCTGGAGACCCAGTACTTC	CASRETGGLLETQYF